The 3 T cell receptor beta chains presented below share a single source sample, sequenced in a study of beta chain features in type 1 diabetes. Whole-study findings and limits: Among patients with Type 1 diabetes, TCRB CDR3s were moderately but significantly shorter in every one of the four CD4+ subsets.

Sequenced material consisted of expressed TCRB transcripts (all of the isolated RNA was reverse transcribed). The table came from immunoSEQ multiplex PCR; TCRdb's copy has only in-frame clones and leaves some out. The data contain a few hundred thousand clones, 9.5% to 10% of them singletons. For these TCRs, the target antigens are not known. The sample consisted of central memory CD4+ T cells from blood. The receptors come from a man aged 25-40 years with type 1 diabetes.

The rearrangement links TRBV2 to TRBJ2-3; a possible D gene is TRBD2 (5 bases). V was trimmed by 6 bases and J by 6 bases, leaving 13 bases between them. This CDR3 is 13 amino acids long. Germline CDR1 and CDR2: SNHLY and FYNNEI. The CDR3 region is CASSTRLSDTQYF. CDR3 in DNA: TGTGCCAGCAGCACTAGACTCTCGGATACGCAGTATTTT. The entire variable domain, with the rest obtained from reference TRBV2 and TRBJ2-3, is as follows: EPEVTQTPSHQVTQMGQEVILRCVPISNHLYFYWYRQILGQKVEFLVSFYNNEISEKSEIFDDQFSVERPDGSNFTLKIRSTKLEDSAMYFCASSTRLSDTQYFGPGTRLTVL.

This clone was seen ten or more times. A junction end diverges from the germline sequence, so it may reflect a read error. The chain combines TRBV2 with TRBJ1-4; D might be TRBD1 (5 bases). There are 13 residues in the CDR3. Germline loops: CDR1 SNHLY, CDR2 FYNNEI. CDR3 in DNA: TGTGCCAGCAGTGATTTGACGGAGTGGGGACCCCATTTT. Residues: CASSDLTEWGPHF.

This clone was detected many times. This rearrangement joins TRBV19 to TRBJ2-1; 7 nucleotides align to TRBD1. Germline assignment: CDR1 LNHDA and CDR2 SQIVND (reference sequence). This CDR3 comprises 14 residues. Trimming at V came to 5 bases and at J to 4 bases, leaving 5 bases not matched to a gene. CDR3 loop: CASSLGTAYNEQFF. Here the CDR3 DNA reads TGTGCCAGTAGTCTGGGGACAGCGTACAATGAGCAGTTCTTC.